This T cell receptor (beta chain) is from a study of blood T cells in healthy people across ages. RNA extraction gave at least 5.5 micrograms of total RNA per sample. With a J-beta primer mix and a sample-barcoded 5' primer, a second PCR ran about 7 to 12 cycles. TCRdb re-analysed the 5' RACE reads in MiXCR, keeping a single row per CDR3 protein. There are about 760,000 distinct CDR3 sequences in the sample; just under 25% occur only once, and under 9.5% lies in the top ten. This clonotype was detected only a few times. Antigen: not known. General observations from the study: When one million T cells were used, diversity estimates were thought to be underestimates. Roughly linear age-related decline in beta diversity appeared, significant by age about 40.

Per the germline V gene, CDR1 is SGDLS and CDR2 is YYNGEE. This CDR3 contains 17 residues. Trimming at V came to 3 bases and at J to 8 bases, leaving 11 bases not matched to a gene. The same data also went into a second study, on T cells of mothers and their children. As that study records: In both related and unrelated pairs, TCR recombination output is shaped similarly by thymic selection.

The source of this sequence is a boy aged 10-17 years in good health. What was sequenced was blood. This sequence joins TRBV9 and TRBJ2-2; TRBD2 matches 12 bases. This CDR3 is CASSDKWTSGTFGELFF. In DNA, the CDR3 is TGTGCCAGCAGCGACAAGTGGACTAGCGGGACTTTTGGGGAGCTGTTTTTT.